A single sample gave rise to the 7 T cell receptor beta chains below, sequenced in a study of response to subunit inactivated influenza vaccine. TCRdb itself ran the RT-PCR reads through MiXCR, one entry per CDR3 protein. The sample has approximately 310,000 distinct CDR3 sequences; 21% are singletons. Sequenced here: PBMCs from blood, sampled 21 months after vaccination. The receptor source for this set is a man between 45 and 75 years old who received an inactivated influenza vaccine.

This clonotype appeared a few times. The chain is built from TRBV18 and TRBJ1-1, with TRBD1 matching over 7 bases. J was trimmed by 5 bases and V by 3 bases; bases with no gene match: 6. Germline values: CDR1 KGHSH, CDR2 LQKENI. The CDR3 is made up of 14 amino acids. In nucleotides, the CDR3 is TGTGCCAGCTCACCGACGGGACAGAGGACTGAAGCTTTCTTT. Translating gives CASSPTGQRTEAFF.

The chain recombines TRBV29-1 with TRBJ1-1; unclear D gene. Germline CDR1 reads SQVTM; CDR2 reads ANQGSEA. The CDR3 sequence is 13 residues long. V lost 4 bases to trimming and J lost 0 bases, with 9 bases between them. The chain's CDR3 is CSVVLQMNTEAFF. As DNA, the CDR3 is TGCAGCGTTGTACTTCAGATGAACACTGAAGCTTTCTTT.

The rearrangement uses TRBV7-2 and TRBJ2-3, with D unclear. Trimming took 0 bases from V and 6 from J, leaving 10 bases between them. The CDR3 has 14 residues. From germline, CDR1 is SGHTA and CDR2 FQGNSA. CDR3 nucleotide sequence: TGTGCCAGCAGCTTAGCTCACACCGGGGATACGCAGTATTTT. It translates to CASSLAHTGDTQYF.

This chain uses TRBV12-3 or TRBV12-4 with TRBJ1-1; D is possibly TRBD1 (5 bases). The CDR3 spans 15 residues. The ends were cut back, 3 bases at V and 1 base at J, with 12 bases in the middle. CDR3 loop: CASSLRGIGNTEAFF. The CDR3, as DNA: TGTGCCAGCAGTTTGAGGGGAATCGGGAACACTGAAGCTTTCTTT.

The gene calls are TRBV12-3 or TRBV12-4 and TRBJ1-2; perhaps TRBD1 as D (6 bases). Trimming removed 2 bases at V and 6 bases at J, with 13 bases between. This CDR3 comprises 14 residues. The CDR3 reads CASSLSGGRDGYTF. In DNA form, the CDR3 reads TGTGCCAGCAGTTTATCGGGGGGGCGGGATGGCTACACCTTC.

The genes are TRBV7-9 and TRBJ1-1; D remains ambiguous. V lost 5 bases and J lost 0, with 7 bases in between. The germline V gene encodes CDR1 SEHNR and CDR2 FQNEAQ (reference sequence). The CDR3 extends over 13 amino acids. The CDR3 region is CASSREMNTEAFF. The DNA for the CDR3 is TGTGCCAGCAGCCGTGAAATGAACACTGAAGCTTTCTTT.

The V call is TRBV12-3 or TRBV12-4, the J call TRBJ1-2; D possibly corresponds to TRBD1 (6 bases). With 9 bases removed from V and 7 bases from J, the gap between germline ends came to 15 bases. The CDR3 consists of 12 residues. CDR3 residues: CASSAGASGYTF. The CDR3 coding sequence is TGTGCCAGTTCCGCGGGGGCGAGTGGCTACACCTTC.